Each of the 20 T cell receptor beta chains below was sequenced from the same sample in a study of T cells after yellow fever vaccination. MiXCR, run by TCRdb on the 5' RACE reads, gives a single entry per CDR3 protein. Here the sample spans 610,000 or so distinct CDR3 sequences, around an eighth being singletons. The sample consisted of PBMCs, taken on the day of the yellow fever booster vaccination. Source of these receptors: a young man who received the YFV17D yellow fever vaccine.

This sequence joins TRBV9 and TRBJ2-1; D may be TRBD1 or TRBD2 (6 bases each). The CDR3 runs 12 residues. Per the germline V gene, CDR1 is SGDLS and CDR2 is YYNGEE. Deletions cut 4 bases from V and 8 bases from J, with 10 bases between. The CDR3 spells CASSRGDHEQFF. The CDR3 coding sequence is TGTGCCAGCAGCAGGGGGGACCATGAGCAGTTCTTC.

The chain employs TRBV6-5 and TRBJ1-4; D not resolved. V was clipped by 2 bases and J by 1 base, with 8 bases between them. Germline CDR1 reads MNHEY; CDR2 reads SVGAGI. The CDR3 covers 15 residues. The CDR3 loop is CASSYSVGTNEKLFF. CDR3 coding DNA: TGTGCCAGCAGTTACAGTGTCGGAACTAATGAAAAACTGTTTTTT.

The chain carries TRBV7-8 and TRBJ1-2; 9 nucleotides align to TRBD1. CDR1 and CDR2 from the germline V gene are SGHVS and FQNEAQ. V lost 2 bases and J lost 3; bases outside the gene matches: 7. The CDR3 runs to 16 residues. In DNA form, the CDR3 reads TGTGCCAGCAGCTTAACACGGGACAGGGCATACTATGGCTACACCTTC. Its translation: CASSLTRDRAYYGYTF.

The J gene is TRBJ2-7, the V gene TRBV10-3; 12 nucleotides align to TRBD1. J lost 2 bases, V lost 5 bases, and 13 bases had no gene match. The V gene's germline CDR1 is ENHRY and CDR2 SYGVKD. CDR3 length: 18 amino acids. Here the CDR3 DNA reads TGTGCCATCAGTAGGGGCCCTCGGGGGACAGGGGGCCCCTACGAGCAGTACTTC. As protein: CAISRGPRGTGGPYEQYF.

The chain links TRBV5-1 to TRBJ1-1, with 8 bases that match TRBD1. This CDR3 region has 16 residues. Looked up from germline, CDR1 is SGHRS and CDR2 is YFSETQ. V dropped 0 bases and J dropped 4; count of bases not matched to a gene: 8. CDR3 protein: CASSLAGTGRATEAFF. CDR3 DNA: TGCGCCAGCAGCTTGGCCGGGACAGGTAGGGCCACTGAAGCTTTCTTT.

The sample holds a few counts of this clonotype. The chain couples TRBV29-1 to TRBJ2-1; the match to TRBD2 covers 14 bases. Unmatched junction bases numbered 11, after V lost 6 bases and J lost 10 bases. The CDR3 is 15 amino acids. Per the germline V gene, CDR1 is SQVTM and CDR2 is ANQGSEA. The CDR3 nucleotides are TGCAGCGTAGTACCGGGACTAGCGGGAGTAGGAGAGCAGTTCTTC. Translated: CSVVPGLAGVGEQFF.

CDR3 sequence reads: CASPRSHYEQYF. Here the CDR3 DNA reads TGTGCCAGCCCCAGGAGCCACTACGAGCAGTACTTC. The V gene is TRBV6-5, the J gene TRBJ2-7, with D unclear. The germline gives CDR1 MNHEY, CDR2 SVGAGI. Trimming cost V 8 bases and J 3 bases, with 11 bases left between them. The CDR3 length is 12 residues.

The CDR3 DNA is TGTGCCAGCAGAAGGGACGAGTTAGATGAAAAACTGTTTTTT. It is translated as CASRRDELDEKLFF. The chain carries TRBV7-8 and TRBJ1-4; D might be TRBD1 (5 bases). Germline V gives CDR1 SGHVS, CDR2 FQNEAQ. This CDR3 has 14 residues. V dropped 6 bases and J dropped 6 bases, with 14 bases sitting between them.

This sequence joins TRBV7-8 and TRBJ2-7, with D perhaps TRBD1 or TRBD2 (5 bases each). Germline CDR1 is SGHVS and CDR2 is FQNEAQ. The CDR3 is 13 amino acids. V lost 1 base to trimming and J lost 6 bases, with 10 bases between them. In DNA, the CDR3 is TGTGCCAGCAGCTTAGACATTGGGGGCGAGCAGTACTTC. It translates to CASSLDIGGEQYF.

This clonotype showed up just a few times. The rearrangement uses TRBV25-1 and TRBJ1-3, with 7 bases that match TRBD1. The trim removed 4 bases at V and 3 bases at J, leaving 9 bases unmatched. The CDR3 length is 16 residues. From germline, CDR1 is MGHDK and CDR2 SYGVNS. CDR3 region: CASSGLTGEGGNTIYF. CDR3 DNA: TGTGCCAGCAGTGGACTCACAGGGGAAGGTGGAAACACCATATATTTT. The complete variable domain, with remaining parts taken from reference TRBV25-1 and TRBJ1-3, reads EADIYQTPRYLVIGTGKKITLECSQTMGHDKMYWYQQDPGMELHLIHYSYGVNSTEKGDLSSESTVSRIRTEHFPLTLESARPSHTSQYLCASSGLTGEGGNTIYFGEGSWLTVV.

The V call is TRBV11-2, the J call TRBJ2-1; D not certain. Trimming left V 4 bases short and J 5 bases short, with 12 bases between. This CDR3 spans 14 amino acids. The germline V gene encodes CDR1 SGHAT and CDR2 FQNNGV. DNA for the CDR3: TGTGCCAGCAGCTCGTACTACCGGGACAATGAGCAGTTCTTC. Residues: CASSSYYRDNEQFF.

In its sample, this clonotype was seen a few times. The rearrangement uses TRBV11-1 and TRBJ2-7; D possibly matches TRBD1 or TRBD2 (5 bases each). CDR1 is SGHAT, CDR2 FQDESV, per germline (reference sequence). The V and J ends lost 5 bases and 2 bases respectively, with 13 bases between them. The CDR3 is made up of 14 amino acids. The DNA for the CDR3 is TGTGCCAGCAGCCAGAGGGGACGGACCTACGAGCAGTACTTC. This codes for CASSQRGRTYEQYF.

A few counts support this clonotype. This chain uses TRBV10-3 with TRBJ1-1; D remains ambiguous. V was clipped by 11 bases and J by 7 bases, with 29 bases between them. Germline V CDR1 and CDR2: ENHRY, SYGVKD. CDR3 length: 16 residues. CDR3 nucleotide sequence: TGTGCCTCCTTTAGGCAGCTATCTTCCCAATTCGGTGAAGCTTTCTTT. Translated: CASFRQLSSQFGEAFF.

This clonotype has more than one count but fewer than ten. The CDR3 reads CASSSRQGIYNEQFF. For the CDR3, the DNA is TGTGCCAGCAGTTCGAGGCAGGGGATCTACAATGAGCAGTTCTTC. The chain carries TRBV6-5 and TRBJ2-1, with D tentatively TRBD1 (6 bases). Between the trimmed V and J ends, which lost 4 bases and 3 bases, there was a span of 13 bases. This CDR3 contains 15 residues. Per germline, CDR1 MNHEY and CDR2 SVGAGI.

This clonotype turned up a few times. J is TRBJ2-1 and V is TRBV20-1, with no clear D. The V gene's germline CDR1 is DFQATT and CDR2 SNEGSKA (reference sequence). V dropped 6 bases and J dropped 0 bases, with 12 bases sitting between them. The CDR3 is made up of 14 amino acids. The CDR3 DNA follows: TGCAGTGCACAGACCCGAAGCTCCTACAATGAGCAGTTCTTC. It is translated as CSAQTRSSYNEQFF.

There are a few counts of this clonotype. V usage is TRBV6-1 and J usage is TRBJ2-1; 10 bases agree with TRBD2. This CDR3 contains 14 residues. Germline V CDR1 and CDR2: MNHNS, SASEGT. J gave up 7 bases and V 6 bases, and 6 bases lay outside the gene matches. This CDR3 is CASRTAGGPNEQFF. In nucleotides, the CDR3 is TGTGCCAGCAGAACAGCGGGAGGGCCGAATGAGCAGTTCTTC.

This clonotype was picked up a small number of times. The genes are TRBV7-9 and TRBJ2-3, with D perhaps matching TRBD2 (5 bases). The CDR3 consists of 15 residues. CDR1 SEHNR and CDR2 FQNEAQ come from the germline V gene (reference sequence). Trimming cost V 2 bases and J 2 bases, with 11 bases left between them. The CDR3 protein is CASSLPSGYTDTQYF. CDR3 coding DNA: TGTGCCAGCAGCTTACCAAGCGGATACACAGATACGCAGTATTTT.

This clonotype was seen a handful of times. The gene calls are TRBV5-1 and TRBJ2-7; tentatively, D is TRBD1 (6 bases). Germline CDR1 reads SGHRS; CDR2 reads YFSETQ. This CDR3 is built from 14 residues. Trimming removed 4 bases from V and 4 bases from J, with 15 bases in between. The CDR3 DNA follows: TGCGCCAGCAGCCTACCGACAGGCGCATACGAGCAGTACTTC. Its translation: CASSLPTGAYEQYF.

This clonotype was detected only a few times. V and J are TRBV24-1 and TRBJ2-7; TRBD2 matches at 7 bases. V gave up 3 bases and J gave up 5 bases; unmatched junction bases: 9. CDR3 length: 15 residues. Looked up from germline, CDR1 is KGHDR and CDR2 is SFDVKD. CDR3 amino acids: CATSDPLAARNEQYF. The CDR3 nucleotides are TGTGCCACCAGTGATCCGCTAGCGGCGAGGAACGAGCAGTACTTC.

This chain uses TRBV20-1 with TRBJ2-3, with TRBD2 matching 9 bases. Germline assignment: CDR1 DFQATT and CDR2 SNEGSKA (reference sequence). CDR3 length: 12 amino acids. V dropped 5 bases and J dropped 7; count of bases not matched to a gene: 4. Here the CDR3 reads CSAASGMHTQYF. The CDR3 DNA follows: TGCAGTGCTGCTAGCGGGATGCATACGCAGTATTTT.